A selection of T cell receptor beta chains follows, all from one sample in a study of cytomegalovirus exposure and HLA in healthy donors. Data came from immunoSEQ multiplex PCR; TCRdb stores just in-frame clones and leaves some out. The sample totals roughly 140,000 clones. The sequenced sample was PBMCs. The origin of the receptors is a man aged 40-49 years in good health and CMV-seronegative. The conserved cysteine and the conserved F or W are not part of the CDR3 here. The order of the fields is V gene, CDR3 length, J gene, CDR3 protein.

>TRBV18|13|TRBJ2-1
ASSPPSQGTGEQF
>TRBV6-5|11|TRBJ1-2
ASSPAGGRGYT
>TRBV27|15|TRBJ1-1
ASKPGHSGVGMTEAF
>TRBV7-8|14|TRBJ2-1
ASSSTAGTGYNEQF
>TRBV7-2|14|TRBJ2-3
ASSLVAGAGTDTQY
>TRBV5-1|16|TRBJ1-1
ASSLGQGGLGLGSEAF
>TRBV10-3|12|TRBJ2-3
ASRPGLAADTQY
>TRBV4-3|13|TRBJ2-3
ASSLETGSTDTQY
>TRBV5-1|12|TRBJ1-2
ASSLGDSAYGYT
>TRBV5-1|13|TRBJ1-1
ASSFGGGGDTEAF
>TRBV29-1|14|TRBJ2-2
SVEGRGVANTGELF
>TRBV7-3|15|TRBJ1-1
ASSLTGRTTSNTEAF
>TRBV11-2|13|TRBJ1-1
ASRPGLLKETEAF
>TRBV7-5|15|TRBJ2-3
VRSPGTSGGVWATQY
>TRBV19|13|TRBJ2-7
ASSGGLDSSYEQY
>TRBV7-3|13|TRBJ2-7
ASSLTSSGVYEQY
>TRBV15|12|TRBJ1-1
ATSRGGSSTEAF
>TRBV7-3|12|TRBJ1-6
ASSRGQDNSPLH
>TRBV7-9|14|TRBJ2-1
ASSLAGTSGADEQF
>TRBV9|12|TRBJ2-5
ASSVGTVQETQY
>TRBV13|10|TRBJ2-1
ASSSYYNEQF
>TRBV6-6|11|TRBJ2-1
ASTPQGYNEQF
>TRBV29-1|14|TRBJ2-1
SVAGTSGAVSNEQF
>TRBV6-1|11|TRBJ2-3
ASSVTGTDTQY
>TRBV4-3|16|TRBJ2-1
ASSRDPPQGASYNEQF
>TRBV4-2|14|TRBJ1-4
ASSPGTVGEWEKLF
>TRBV10-3|13|TRBJ2-5
AISESGTSVETQY
>TRBV2|11|TRBJ2-1
ASSRTGLDEQF
>TRBV9|13|TRBJ2-5
ASSSRGGASETQY
>TRBV7-2|12|TRBJ1-1
ASSLERSNTEAF
>TRBV7-2|16|TRBJ1-2
ASSLQVGVLGANYGYT
>TRBV14|13|TRBJ2-7
ASSPLGGSSYEQY
>TRBV12-5|13|TRBJ2-2
ASGLRTGNTGELF
>TRBV28|11|TRBJ1-1
AHRPGGYTEAF
>TRBV28|12|TRBJ2-7
ASRLTTGRYEQY
>TRBV29-1|12|TRBJ2-3
SVTTGGRTDTQY
>TRBV6-1|12|TRBJ1-5
ASSGDSRNQPQH
>TRBV19|11|TRBJ1-1
ASSIGEGTEAF
>TRBV14|12|TRBJ2-3
ASSQVSSTDTQY
>TRBV7-2|12|TRBJ1-5
ASSSLTGDQPQH
>TRBV18|13|TRBJ2-2
ASSPEGPNTGELF
>TRBV6-5|9|TRBJ1-1
ATQQNTEAF
>TRBV18|11|TRBJ1-4
ASSPRRDEKLF
>TRBV5-1|16|TRBJ1-6
ASSPREWSSSYNSPLH
>TRBV6-1|16|TRBJ2-7
ASSAGPYSRTHLYEQY
>TRBV19|13|TRBJ2-7
ASSMGTAGPYEQY
>TRBV5-1|11|TRBJ2-1
ASSLAGEFEQF
>TRBV6-1|13|TRBJ2-7
ASSEVQQGLSEQY
>TRBV5-4|14|TRBJ2-5
ASSKISSGGPETQY
>TRBV10-3|12|TRBJ2-5
AISDGTGVGEQY
>TRBV14|12|TRBJ1-1
ASSQDVSGGEAS
>TRBV5-4|14|TRBJ2-5
ASSRGGLIVQETQY
>TRBV5-6|14|TRBJ2-3
ASSLHRGSLTDTQY
>TRBV7-2|12|TRBJ2-7
ASSSRGNRYEQY
>TRBV6-1|13|TRBJ2-2
ASRQGGGVTGELF
>TRBV5-5|17|TRBJ2-7
ASSPLISRTGFPSYEQY
>TRBV9|12|TRBJ2-5
ASSVGTVQETQY